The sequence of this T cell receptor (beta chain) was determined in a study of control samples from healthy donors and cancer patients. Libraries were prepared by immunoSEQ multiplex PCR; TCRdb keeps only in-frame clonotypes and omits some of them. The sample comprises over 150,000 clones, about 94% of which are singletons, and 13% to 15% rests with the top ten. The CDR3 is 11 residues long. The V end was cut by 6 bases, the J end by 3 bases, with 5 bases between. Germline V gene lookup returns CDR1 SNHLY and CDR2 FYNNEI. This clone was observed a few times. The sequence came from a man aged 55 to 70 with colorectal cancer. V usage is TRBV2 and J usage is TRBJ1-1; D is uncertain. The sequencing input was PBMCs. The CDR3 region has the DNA TGTGCCAGCAGGCAAGACACTGAAGCTTTCTTT. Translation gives CASRQDTEAFF.